Reported below is one TCR beta chain. This clonotype showed up many times. The clone's antigen remains unknown. The input lacks base qualities; no much larger clone sits a single base away. These data are taken from a study of T cells in Graves' hyperthyroidism and ophthalmopathy (dated by TCRdb to between 2018 and 2020). Regarding the research as a whole: To identify TCR V-J signatures that set the groups apart, the researchers used a discovery cohort of approximately 98 patients, made up of roughly 40 with Graves' ophthalmopathy and 57 with stable Graves' hyperthyroidism. The roughly 94 discovery patients were randomly divided into training and test sets at a 7:3 ratio. Prospective prediction of ophthalmopathy was tested in an independent validation cohort consisting of some 18 hyperthyroidism patients and around 16 patients who later progressed to ophthalmopathy. After blood sampling, hyperthyroidism patients were treated with methimazole at a starting dose of 30 mg daily, and ophthalmopathy patients were treated with high-dose intravenous methylprednisolone. The paper describes TCR Vbeta CDR3 sequencing of 140 or so peripheral blood samples, made up of 43 ophthalmopathy patients, more than 70 hyperthyroidism patients and approximately 17 progressor patients. Thyroid tissue and blood T-cell repertoires from six Graves' hyperthyroidism patients were also compared in the study.

TCR beta CDR3 regions were amplified from RNA transcripts. A first-round RT-PCR of the TCR CDR3 used the HTBI primer set with the Qiagen OneStep RT-PCR kit. A second multiplex PCR round built the libraries, followed by size selection and purification. Sequencing of the libraries was done on an Illumina HiSeq2000 using paired-end 100 bp reads. For the original study's pipeline: SOAPnuke was used to process the raw data, with reads discarded if the reads contained adapters or uncalled bases, had a mean Phred below 15, or lacked an exact constant-primer or identifier match. High-quality paired reads were merged with COPE v1.2.5, and unique nucleotide sequences were defined as clonotypes. MiTCR v1.1 was used to align the clonotypes against IMGT TRBV, TRBD and TRBJ reference segments. Only V-J combinations with frequency above 0.0001, covering 99% to 99.2% of repertoires, were analysed. The TCS score was defined as F50 (clonal expansion) divided by E x V (chaos), with BLOSUM62-based TCRdist calculated between CDR3 peptides within each V-J. Welch's t-statistics and random forest reduced around 550 V-J features to some 14, which were used in a naive Bayes classifier (R e1071). Thyroid-blood repertoire similarity was quantified with the Morisita-Horn index. In-frame beta chains were kept once TCRdb had trimmed the public reads at Q25 with fastp and called clones with MiXCR. Here each entry gathers all rows of one CDR3 protein and keeps the most common genes and DNA. The V and J calls and clone size are TCRdb's, not the authors'. This sample is represented by approximately 98,000 distinct CDR3 sequences; roughly 40% of them were singletons. The ten largest clonotypes hold about a tenth of the sample.

V is shortened by 0 bases, J by 3 bases, and the region joining them spans 6 bases. Its CDR3 holds 13 amino acids, cysteine through phenylalanine. Here the CDR3 DNA is all that survives: 39 bases in frame from base 1. From a lookup of the germline V gene, CDR1 and CDR2 are MNHEY and SVGAGI. Stable Graves' hyperthyroidism was defined as no progression to ophthalmopathy during 18 months of follow-up. The hyperthyroidism patients were between 18 and 65 years old and newly diagnosed, with a disease duration of less than 2 months. The study excluded patients with uncontrolled infections, other autoimmune diseases, pregnancy or lactation. Diagnoses relied on clinical symptoms, serum thyroxine and TRAb, thyroid ultrasound and orbital computed tomography. Total RNA was extracted with Trizol reagent, and quality was checked on an Agilent 2100 Bioanalyzer. Paper-wide results and their limitations: In validation, the model predicted progression to ophthalmopathy with around 71% sensitivity and about 72% specificity, a median of about 6.7 months before onset. Most expanded thyroid clonotypes (frequency above 0.001) were also found in blood, which suggests that blood repertoires may mirror thyroid immune responses. A model built on a 13 V-J signature distinguished ophthalmopathy from stable hyperthyroidism, reaching roughly 88% sensitivity and under 84% specificity in cross-validation and 80%/75% in testing. No statistical method was used to fix the sample size in advance, and group allocation was not hidden from the investigators.

The V gene is TRBV6-5 and the J gene is TRBJ2-7; there is no confident call for the D gene. The source material was peripheral blood or thyroid tissue (not recorded which). The sequence came from a woman younger than 45 with Graves' hyperthyroidism. The nucleotides read TGTGCCAGCAGTTACTCAATAAACTACGAGCAGTACTTC. It encodes CASSYSINYEQYF.